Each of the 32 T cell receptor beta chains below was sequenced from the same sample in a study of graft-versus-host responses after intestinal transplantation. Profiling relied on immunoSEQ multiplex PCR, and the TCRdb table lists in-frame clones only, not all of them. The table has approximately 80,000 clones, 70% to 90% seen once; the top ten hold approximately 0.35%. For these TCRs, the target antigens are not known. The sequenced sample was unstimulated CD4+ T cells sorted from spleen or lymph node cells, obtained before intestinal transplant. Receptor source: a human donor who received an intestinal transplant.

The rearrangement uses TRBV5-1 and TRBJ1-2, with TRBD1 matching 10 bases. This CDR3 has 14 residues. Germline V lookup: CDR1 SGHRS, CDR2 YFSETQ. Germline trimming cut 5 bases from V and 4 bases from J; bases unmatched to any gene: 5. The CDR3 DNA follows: TGCGCCAGCAGACCGGGACAGGGGACCTATGGCTACACCTTC. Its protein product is CASRPGQGTYGYTF.

The CDR3 protein is CASSPRHPGQGDKTQYF. DNA of the CDR3: TGTGCCAGCAGTCCCCGACACCCGGGACAGGGGGATAAGACCCAGTACTTC. The rearrangement uses TRBV28 and TRBJ2-5; 11 bases match TRBD1. V lost 5 bases to trimming and J lost 6 bases; unmatched junction nucleotides: 14. The CDR3 length is 17 residues. CDR1 MDHEN and CDR2 SYDVKM come from the germline V gene. The variable domain in full, completed from reference TRBV28 and TRBJ2-5, reads DVKVTQSSRYLVKRTGEKVFLECVQDMDHENMFWYRQDPGLGLRLIYFSYDVKMKEKGDIPEGYSVSREKKERFSLILESASTNQTSMYLCASSPRHPGQGDKTQYFGPGTRLLVL.

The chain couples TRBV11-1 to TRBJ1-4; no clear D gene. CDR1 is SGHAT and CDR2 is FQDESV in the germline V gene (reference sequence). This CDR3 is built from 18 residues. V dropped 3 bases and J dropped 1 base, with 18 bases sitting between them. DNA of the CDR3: TGTGCCAGCAGCTTCCTCTCCTCTAGAATAGGAACTAATGAAAAACTGTTTTTT. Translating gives CASSFLSSRIGTNEKLFF.

The CDR3 nucleotides read TGTGCCAGCAGTCTGACAGGGATAGCGTATGGCTACACCTTC. Protein sequence: CASSLTGIAYGYTF. V and J are TRBV28 and TRBJ1-2, with TRBD1 matching 7 bases. CDR1 is MDHEN, CDR2 SYDVKM, per germline. This CDR3 is 14 amino acids long. The trim removed 5 bases at V and 5 bases at J, leaving 8 bases unmatched.

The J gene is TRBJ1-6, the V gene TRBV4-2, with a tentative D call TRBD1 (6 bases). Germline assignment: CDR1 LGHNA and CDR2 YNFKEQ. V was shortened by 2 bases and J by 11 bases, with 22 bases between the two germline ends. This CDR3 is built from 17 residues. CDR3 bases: TGTGCCAGCAGCCAAAACGACCCCTGGAGGACAGCTACACCCCTCCACTTT. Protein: CASSQNDPWRTATPLHF.

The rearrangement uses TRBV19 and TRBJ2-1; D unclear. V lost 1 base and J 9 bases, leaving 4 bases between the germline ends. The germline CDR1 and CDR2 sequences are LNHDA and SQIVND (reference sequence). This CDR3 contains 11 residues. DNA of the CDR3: TGTGCCAGTAGTATAGGCGGTGAGCAGTTCTTC. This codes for CASSIGGEQFF.

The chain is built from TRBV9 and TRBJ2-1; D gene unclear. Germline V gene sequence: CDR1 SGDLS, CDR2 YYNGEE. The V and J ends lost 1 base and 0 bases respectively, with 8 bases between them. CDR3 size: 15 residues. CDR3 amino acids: CASSVSGSSYNEQFF. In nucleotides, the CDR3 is TGTGCCAGCAGCGTAAGTGGTAGCTCCTACAATGAGCAGTTCTTC.

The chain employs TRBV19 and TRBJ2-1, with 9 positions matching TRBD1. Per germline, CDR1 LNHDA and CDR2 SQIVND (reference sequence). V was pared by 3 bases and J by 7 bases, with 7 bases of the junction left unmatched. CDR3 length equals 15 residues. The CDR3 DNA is TGTGCCAGTAGTATTTCAGTTGGACAGGGGAATGAGCAGTTCTTC. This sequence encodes CASSISVGQGNEQFF.

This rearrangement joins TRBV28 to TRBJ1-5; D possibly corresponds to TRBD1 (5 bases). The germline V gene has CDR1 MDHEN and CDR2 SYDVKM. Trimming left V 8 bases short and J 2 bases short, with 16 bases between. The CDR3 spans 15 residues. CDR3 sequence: CASRRRGLGNQPQHF. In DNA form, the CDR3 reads TGTGCCAGCCGACGGCGGGGGTTAGGCAATCAGCCCCAGCATTTT.

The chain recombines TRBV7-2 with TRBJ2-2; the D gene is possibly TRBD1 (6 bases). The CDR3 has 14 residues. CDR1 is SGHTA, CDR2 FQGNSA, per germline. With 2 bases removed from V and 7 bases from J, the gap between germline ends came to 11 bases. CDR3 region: CASSLQKGVGELFF. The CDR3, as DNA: TGTGCCAGCAGCTTACAGAAGGGGGTCGGGGAGCTGTTTTTT.

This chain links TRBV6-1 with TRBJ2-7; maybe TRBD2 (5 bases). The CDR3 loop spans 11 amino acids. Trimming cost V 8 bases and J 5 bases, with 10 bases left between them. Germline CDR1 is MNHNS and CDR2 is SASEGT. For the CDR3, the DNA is TGTGCCAGCCTGGGAGAAAACGAGCAGTACTTC. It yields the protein CASLGENEQYF.

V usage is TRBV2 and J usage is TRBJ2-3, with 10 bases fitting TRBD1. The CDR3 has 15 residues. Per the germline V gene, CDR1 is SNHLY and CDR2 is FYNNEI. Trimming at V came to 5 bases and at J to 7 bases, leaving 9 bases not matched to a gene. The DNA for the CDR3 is TGTGCCAGCAGTTACCGGGACAGGGGCACTAATACGCAGTATTTT. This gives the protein CASSYRDRGTNTQYF.

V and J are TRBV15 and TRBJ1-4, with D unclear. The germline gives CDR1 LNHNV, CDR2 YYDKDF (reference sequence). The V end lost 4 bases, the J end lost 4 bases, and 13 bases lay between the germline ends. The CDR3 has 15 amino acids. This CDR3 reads CATSTRAPVNEKLFF. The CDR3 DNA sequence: TGTGCCACCAGCACGAGAGCCCCGGTTAATGAAAAACTGTTTTTT.

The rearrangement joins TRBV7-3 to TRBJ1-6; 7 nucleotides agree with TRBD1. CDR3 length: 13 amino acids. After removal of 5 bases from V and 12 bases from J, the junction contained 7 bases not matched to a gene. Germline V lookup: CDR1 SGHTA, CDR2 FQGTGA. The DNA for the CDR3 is TGTGCCAGCAGCCAATATCAGGGGGAACCCCTCCACTTT. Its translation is CASSQYQGEPLHF.

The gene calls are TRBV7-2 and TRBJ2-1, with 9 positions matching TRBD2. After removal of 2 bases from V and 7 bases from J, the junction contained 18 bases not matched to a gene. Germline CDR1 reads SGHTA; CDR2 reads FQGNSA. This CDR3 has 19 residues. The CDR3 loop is CASSLRVWGREGRGNEQFF. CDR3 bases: TGTGCCAGCAGCTTACGAGTCTGGGGGCGGGAGGGCCGTGGGAATGAGCAGTTCTTC.

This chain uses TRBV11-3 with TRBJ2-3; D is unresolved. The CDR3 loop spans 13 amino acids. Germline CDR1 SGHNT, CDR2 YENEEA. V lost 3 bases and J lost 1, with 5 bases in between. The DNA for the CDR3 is TGTGCCAGCAGCTTGAGCCGCACAGATACGCAGTATTTT. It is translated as CASSLSRTDTQYF.

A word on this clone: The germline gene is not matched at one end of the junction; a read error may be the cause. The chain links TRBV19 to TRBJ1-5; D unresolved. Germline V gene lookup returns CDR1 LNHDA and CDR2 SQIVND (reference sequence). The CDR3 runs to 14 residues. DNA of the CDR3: TGTGCCAGTAGTGTAGATCCGAGCAATCAGCCCCAGCATTTT. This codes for CASSVDPSNQPQHF.

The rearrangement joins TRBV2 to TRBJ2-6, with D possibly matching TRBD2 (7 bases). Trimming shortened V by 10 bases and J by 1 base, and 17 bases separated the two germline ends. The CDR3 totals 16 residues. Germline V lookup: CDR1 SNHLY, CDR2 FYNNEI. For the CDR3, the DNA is TGTGCCACGGGGGGCAGGGTCATTTCTGGGGCCAACGTCCTGACTTTC. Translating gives CATGGRVISGANVLTF.

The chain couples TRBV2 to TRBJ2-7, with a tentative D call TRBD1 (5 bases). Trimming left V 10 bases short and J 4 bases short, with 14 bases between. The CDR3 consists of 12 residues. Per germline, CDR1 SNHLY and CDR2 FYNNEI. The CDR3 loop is CATRATVYEQYF. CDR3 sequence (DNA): TGTGCCACCAGGGCGACAGTATACGAGCAGTACTTC.

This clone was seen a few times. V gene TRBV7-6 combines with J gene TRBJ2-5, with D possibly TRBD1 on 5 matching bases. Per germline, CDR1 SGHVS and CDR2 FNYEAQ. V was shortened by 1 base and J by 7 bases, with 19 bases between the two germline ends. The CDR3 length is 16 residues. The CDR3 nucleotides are TGTGCCAGCAGCTTAGAGGGGTCAGGCCCAAAGGGGACCCAGTACTTC. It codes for CASSLEGSGPKGTQYF.

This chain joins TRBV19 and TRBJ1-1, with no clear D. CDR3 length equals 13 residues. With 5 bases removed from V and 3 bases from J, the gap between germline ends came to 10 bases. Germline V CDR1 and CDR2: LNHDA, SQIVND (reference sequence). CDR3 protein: CASSAQTDTEAFF. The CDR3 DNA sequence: TGTGCCAGTAGTGCTCAAACAGACACTGAAGCTTTCTTT.

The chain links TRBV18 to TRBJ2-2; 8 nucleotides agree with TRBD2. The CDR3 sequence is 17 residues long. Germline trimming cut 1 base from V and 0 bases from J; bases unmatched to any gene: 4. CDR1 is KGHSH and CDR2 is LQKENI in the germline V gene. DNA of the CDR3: TGTGCCAGCTCACCACGGGGTAGCGGGGCGAACACCGGGGAGCTGTTTTTT. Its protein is CASSPRGSGANTGELFF.

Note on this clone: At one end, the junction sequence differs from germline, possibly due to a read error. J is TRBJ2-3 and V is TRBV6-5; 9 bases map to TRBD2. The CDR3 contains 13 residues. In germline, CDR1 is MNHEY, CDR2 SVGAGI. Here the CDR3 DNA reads TGTGCCAGCAGTTACGACGCGGGAGGGCCGAGACATTTT. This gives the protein CASSYDAGGPRHF.

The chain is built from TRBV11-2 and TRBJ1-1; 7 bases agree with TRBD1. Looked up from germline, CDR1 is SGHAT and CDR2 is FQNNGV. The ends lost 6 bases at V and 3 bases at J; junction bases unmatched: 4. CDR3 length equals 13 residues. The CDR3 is CASSYDRDTEAFF. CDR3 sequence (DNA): TGTGCCAGCAGTTATGACAGGGACACTGAAGCTTTCTTT.

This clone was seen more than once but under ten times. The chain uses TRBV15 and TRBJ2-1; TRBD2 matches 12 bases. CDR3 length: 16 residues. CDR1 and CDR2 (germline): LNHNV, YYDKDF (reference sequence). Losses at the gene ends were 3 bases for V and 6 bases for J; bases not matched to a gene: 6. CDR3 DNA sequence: TGTGCCACCAGCAGGAGGACTAGCGGGACGGTCAATGAGCAGTTCTTC. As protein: CATSRRTSGTVNEQFF.

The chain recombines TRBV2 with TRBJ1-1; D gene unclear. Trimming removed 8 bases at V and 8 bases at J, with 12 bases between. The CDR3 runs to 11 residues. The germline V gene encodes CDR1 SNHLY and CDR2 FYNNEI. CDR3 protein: CASRVTLEAFF. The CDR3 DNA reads TGTGCCAGCCGCGTCACCTTAGAAGCTTTCTTT. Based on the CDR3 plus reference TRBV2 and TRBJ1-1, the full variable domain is EPEVTQTPSHQVTQMGQEVILRCVPISNHLYFYWYRQILGQKVEFLVSFYNNEISEKSEIFDDQFSVERPDGSNFTLKIRSTKLEDSAMYFCASRVTLEAFFGQGTRLTVV.

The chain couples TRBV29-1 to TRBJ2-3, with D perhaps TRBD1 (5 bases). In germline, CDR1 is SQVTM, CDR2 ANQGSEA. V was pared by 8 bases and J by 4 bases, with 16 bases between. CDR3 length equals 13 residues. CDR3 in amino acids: CSFLEQVPDTQYF. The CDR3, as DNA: TGCAGCTTCTTGGAACAGGTGCCAGATACGCAGTATTTT.

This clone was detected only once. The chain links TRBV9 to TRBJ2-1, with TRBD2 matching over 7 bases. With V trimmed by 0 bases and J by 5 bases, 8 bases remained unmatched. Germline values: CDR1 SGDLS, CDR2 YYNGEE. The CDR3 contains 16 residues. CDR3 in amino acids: CASSVAPERGHNEQFF. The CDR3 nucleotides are TGTGCCAGCAGCGTAGCACCCGAGCGGGGCCACAATGAGCAGTTCTTC.

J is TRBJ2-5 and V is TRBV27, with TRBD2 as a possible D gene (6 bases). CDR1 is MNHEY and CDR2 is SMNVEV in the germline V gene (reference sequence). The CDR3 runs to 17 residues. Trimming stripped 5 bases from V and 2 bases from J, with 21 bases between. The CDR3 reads CASSPTPSRLVQETQYF. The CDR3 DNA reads TGTGCCAGCAGTCCCACCCCCTCTCGACTAGTTCAAGAGACCCAGTACTTC.

This CDR3 reads CAIAYGTDYEQYF. CDR3 nucleotide sequence: TGTGCCATCGCGTACGGGACAGACTACGAGCAGTACTTC. The chain joins TRBV10-3 to TRBJ2-7; 7 bases are a match to TRBD1. Germline assignment: CDR1 ENHRY and CDR2 SYGVKD. The J segment lost 3 bases and the V segment lost 8 bases, leaving 7 bases of the junction unmatched. The CDR3 sequence is 13 residues long.

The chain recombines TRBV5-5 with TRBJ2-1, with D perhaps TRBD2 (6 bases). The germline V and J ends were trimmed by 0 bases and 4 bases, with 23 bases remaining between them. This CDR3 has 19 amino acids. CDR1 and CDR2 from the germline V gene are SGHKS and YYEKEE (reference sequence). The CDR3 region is CASSLASPPDSGPYNEQFF. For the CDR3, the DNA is TGTGCCAGCAGCTTGGCCAGTCCCCCCGACAGCGGGCCTTACAATGAGCAGTTCTTC.

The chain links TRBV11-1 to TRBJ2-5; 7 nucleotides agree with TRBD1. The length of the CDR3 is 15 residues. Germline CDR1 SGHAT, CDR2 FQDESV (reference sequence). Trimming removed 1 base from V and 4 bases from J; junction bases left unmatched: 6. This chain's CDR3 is CASSLEGNRGETQYF. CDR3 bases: TGTGCCAGCAGCTTAGAGGGGAACAGGGGAGAGACCCAGTACTTC.